This TCR beta chain was observed in a study of blood T cell repertoires in COVID-19. At the level of the study: The cDNA or gDNA used as material had been derived from T cells, B-cell-depleted T cells, or PBMCs.

The data were produced by immunoSEQ multiplex PCR, yet TCRdb's version contains in-frame clones alone and is incomplete. The sample yields 150,000 to 200,000 clones, 70% to 90% seen once. Trimming cost V 8 bases and J 6 bases, with 16 bases left between them. The CDR3 contains 14 residues. Germline assignment: CDR1 ENHRY and CDR2 SYGVKD. This TCR was recovered from a human donor in a cohort sampled during active COVID-19. The rearrangement joins TRBV10-3 to TRBJ2-2; the D gene is possibly TRBD2 (6 bases). Sequences were obtained from peripheral blood. CDR3 loop: CAILAGSNPGELFF. Written as DNA, the CDR3 is TGTGCCATCTTGGCGGGGAGTAATCCCGGGGAGCTGTTTTTT.